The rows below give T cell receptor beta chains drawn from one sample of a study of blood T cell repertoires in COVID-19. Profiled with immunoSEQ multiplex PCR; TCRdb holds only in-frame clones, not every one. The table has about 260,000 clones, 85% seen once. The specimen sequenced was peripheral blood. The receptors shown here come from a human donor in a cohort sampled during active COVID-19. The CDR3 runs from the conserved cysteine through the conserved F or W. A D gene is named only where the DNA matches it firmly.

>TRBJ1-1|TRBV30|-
TGTGCCTGGATTCCCCTAGCTTTCTTT
CAWIPLAFF
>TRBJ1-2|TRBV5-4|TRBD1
TGTGCCAGCAGTCCAACCGACAGGGGACATGGCTACACCTTC
CASSPTDRGHGYTF
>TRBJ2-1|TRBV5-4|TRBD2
TGTGCCAGCAGGGGGAGCCGGACTAGCGGGTCCTACAATGAGCAGTTCTTC
CASRGSRTSGSYNEQFF
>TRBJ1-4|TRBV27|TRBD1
TGTGCCAGCACTTCACACAGGGGGTCAGAAAAACTGTTTTTT
CASTSHRGSEKLFF
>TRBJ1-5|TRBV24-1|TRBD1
TGTGCCACCAGTGGACAGGGTAGGCAGCCCCAGCATTTT
CATSGQGRQPQHF
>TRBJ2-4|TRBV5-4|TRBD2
TGTGCCAGCAGCCCCGGGGCTAGCGGGAGTATATACATTCAGTACTTC
CASSPGASGSIYIQYF
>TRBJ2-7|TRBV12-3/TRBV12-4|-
TGTGCCAGCAGCAAATCCTACGAGCAGTACTTC
CASSKSYEQYF
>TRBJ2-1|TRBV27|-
TGTGCCAGCAGTCTACTAGGAGGAAAGCAGTTCTTC
CASSLLGGKQFF
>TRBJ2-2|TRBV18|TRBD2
TGTGCCAGCTCACCACTTGCGGGAGGGGACACCGGGGAGCTGTTTTTT
CASSPLAGGDTGELFF
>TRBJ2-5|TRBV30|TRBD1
TGTGCCTGGAGTCGGGGGACAGGGGCTCTGGAGACCCAGTACTTC
CAWSRGTGALETQYF
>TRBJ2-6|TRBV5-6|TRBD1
TGTGCCACCGCCCCGACAGGGGCACTGAGCTCTGGGGCCAACGTCCTGACTTTC
CATAPTGALSSGANVLTF
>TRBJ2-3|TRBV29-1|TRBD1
TGCAGCGCCGGGACAGGGATCACAGATACGCAGTATTTT
CSAGTGITDTQYF
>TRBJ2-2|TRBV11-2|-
TGTGCCAGCAGCTTCCAGAACACCGGGGAGCTGTTTTTT
CASSFQNTGELFF
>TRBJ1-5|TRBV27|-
TGTGCCAGCAGTTTTCGGCAGCCCCAGCATTTT
CASSFRQPQHF
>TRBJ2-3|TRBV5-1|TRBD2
TGCGCCAGCAGCTTGGGCGGACTAGGGACCCATACGCAGTATTTT
CASSLGGLGTHTQYF
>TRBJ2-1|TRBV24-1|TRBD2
TGTGCCACCAGTGATAGCTCTAGCGGGAGTCCTAAAAATGAGCAGTTCTTC
CATSDSSSGSPKNEQFF
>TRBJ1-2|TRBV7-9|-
TGTGCCAGCAGCTTTTCGGGGGGACGGGGCTACACCTTC
CASSFSGGRGYTF
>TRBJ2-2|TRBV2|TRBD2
TGTGCCAGTGAGGCGGGAGCTTCCACCGGGGAGCTGTTTTTT
CASEAGASTGELFF
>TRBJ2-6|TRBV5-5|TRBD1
TGTGCCAGCAGCCGGGACAGCTCTGGGGCCAACGTCCTGACTTTC
CASSRDSSGANVLTF
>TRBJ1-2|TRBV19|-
TGTGCCAGTAGTATGCGGGTAAGGATCGGCTACACCTTC
CASSMRVRIGYTF
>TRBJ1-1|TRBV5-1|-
TGCGCCAGCAGCTTGGGGGCCCAGGGTTCTGAAGCTTTCTTT
CASSLGAQGSEAFF
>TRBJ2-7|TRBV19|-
TGTGCCATATCCTACGAGCAGTACTTC
CAISYEQYF
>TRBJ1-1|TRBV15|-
TGTGCCACCAGCAGAGATGCGGGGCCGTTTGGCGAAGCTTTCTTT
CATSRDAGPFGEAFF
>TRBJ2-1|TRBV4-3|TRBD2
TGCGCCAGCAGCCAAGAAAGCGGGAGGGCCCTCTCCTACAATGAGCAGTTCTTC
CASSQESGRALSYNEQFF
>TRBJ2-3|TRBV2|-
TGTGCCAGCAGCTGGCTAGATACGCAGTATTTT
CASSWLDTQYF
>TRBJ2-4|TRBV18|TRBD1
TGTGCCAGCTCTACGGACAGGGGTAAATTGGACATTCAGTACTTC
CASSTDRGKLDIQYF
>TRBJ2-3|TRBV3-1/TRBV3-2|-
TGTGCCAGCAGCCAAGGCGACAGGGGACCTAGCGGCGTGCTGCATACGCAGTATTTT
CASSQGDRGPSGVLHTQYF
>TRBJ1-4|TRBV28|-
TGTGCCAGCAATCGCCGGGGGAGTGGTAGAGAAAAACTGTTTTTT
CASNRRGSGREKLFF